This is a list of T cell receptor beta chains from one sample in a study of cytomegalovirus exposure and HLA in healthy donors. Sequenced by immunoSEQ multiplex PCR; TCRdb stores in-frame clones only, minus some. The table records around 100,000 clones, about 79% of them present only once. Sequencing was carried out using PBMCs. The source of these receptors is a woman aged 18-30 years in good health and CMV-seronegative. Each CDR3 is given with its conserved first and last residue. The D gene is left open where the match is weak.

d_call | v_call | cdr3_aa
TRBD1 | TRBV15 | CATSGRDRDTYEQYF
- | TRBV27 | CASSLVWGEREKLFF
TRBD2 | TRBV9 | CASSVSPSGRTGIETDTQYF
- | TRBV6-4 | CASTAVERFSDNEQFF
- | TRBV5-1 | CASSFNGQPNEKLFF
- | TRBV6-5 | CASRKGQGGYEQYF
TRBD2 | TRBV5-4 | CASSFPSGSKGEQFF
- | TRBV19 | CASSKRKGSGHTEAFF
- | TRBV29-1 | CSVEGGHEQYF
- | TRBV7-9 | CASSIVQVSTDTQYF
TRBD2 | TRBV5-1 | CASRASGEYTDTQYF
TRBD2 | TRBV18 | CASSPRGGLAGGGYEQYF
TRBD1 | TRBV27 | CASRPGQAKNIQYF
- | TRBV18 | CASSPGTGKISTEAFF
- | TRBV5-4 | CATGITGGRETQYF
TRBD1 | TRBV28 | CASSSDRDKLYGYTF
TRBD1 | TRBV5-4 | CASSLAHRGYEQYF
- | TRBV30 | CACHTRRGEQYF
TRBD2 | TRBV7-7 | CASSSTGGGAPVTGELFF
- | TRBV10-3 | CAISYSPEATDTQYF
TRBD2 | TRBV7-2 | CASSLGGRRNEQFF
- | TRBV11-2 | CASSLTSRVEEKLFF
TRBD1 | TRBV6-1 | CASSEVRTGEYNSPLHF
TRBD2 | TRBV27 | CASSLSLGGEWSPDTQYF
TRBD2 | TRBV6-4 | CASSVAGGPTDTQYF
- | TRBV28 | CASSLRSWSHSTDTQYF
- | TRBV5-1 | CASSLMFTPSRFYEQYF
- | TRBV11-2 | CASSHYGRDPDTQYF
- | TRBV16 | CASSQYSTKNTEAFF
TRBD1 | TRBV7-2 | CASSDRANYGYTF
- | TRBV5-4 | CASSPSLGADTQYF